These 9 T cell receptor beta chains came from one sample sequenced in a study of immune evolution from preneoplasia to lung adenocarcinoma. Here immunoSEQ multiplex PCR was the method, and the copy in TCRdb shows in-frame clones only, minus some. The repertoire holds 6,000 to 8,000 clones, with over 70% as singletons. The specimen was FFPE lung adenocarcinoma in situ tissue. Receptors originate from an older donor with lung adenocarcinoma.

The chain carries TRBV10-3 and TRBJ1-1; no reliable D call. From germline, CDR1 is ENHRY and CDR2 SYGVKD. Trimming removed 6 bases from V and 1 base from J, with 9 bases in between. The CDR3 loop spans 13 amino acids. CDR3 protein: CAISTDTNTEAFF. CDR3 nucleotides: TGTGCCATCAGCACAGACACGAACACTGAAGCTTTCTTT.

The genes are TRBV7-6 and TRBJ1-4; TRBD1 is a possible D gene (5 bases). Germline CDR1 reads SGHVS; CDR2 reads FNYEAQ. The CDR3 runs 18 residues. The ends were cut back, 5 bases at V and 0 bases at J, with 19 bases in the middle. The CDR3: CASSLFNPREATNEKLFF. The DNA of the CDR3 is TGTGCCAGCAGCCTCTTCAACCCCAGGGAAGCAACTAATGAAAAACTGTTTTTT.

V usage is TRBV6-5 and J usage is TRBJ1-2, with D hard to call. The V gene lost 6 bases and the J gene lost 0 bases, with 8 bases spanning the gap. The CDR3 length is 13 residues. Germline CDR1 MNHEY, CDR2 SVGAGI. CDR3 sequence reads: CASRLDANYGYTF. The DNA of the CDR3 is TGTGCCAGCAGGCTGGACGCTAACTATGGCTACACCTTC.

The rearrangement links TRBV7-9 to TRBJ1-1; 11 bases are a match to TRBD1. After removal of 1 base from V and 3 bases from J, the junction contained 4 bases not matched to a gene. The CDR3 length is 16 residues. From germline, CDR1 is SEHNR and CDR2 FQNEAQ (reference sequence). The CDR3 coding sequence is TGTGCCAGCAGCTTAGGGACAGGGGGCCCGGACACTGAAGCTTTCTTT. This codes for CASSLGTGGPDTEAFF.

The V gene is TRBV5-1, the J gene TRBJ1-1; D gene unclear. The CDR3 length is 13 residues. Trimming took off 9 bases at V and 4 bases at J, with 16 bases between the two ends. In germline, CDR1 is SGHRS, CDR2 YFSETQ. The DNA of the CDR3 is TGCGCCACCACGGGAGGCGGAAGCACTGAAGCTTTCTTT. It codes for CATTGGGSTEAFF.

The chain has TRBV5-4 and TRBJ2-7; 10 bases fit TRBD1. The junction had 7 bases not matched to a gene; V was cut back by 4 bases and J by 3 bases. Germline V CDR1 and CDR2: SGHNT, YYREEE (reference sequence). The CDR3 length is 15 residues. CDR3 DNA sequence: TGTGCCAGCAGCCGGTCCGGGACAGGGGACTACGAGCAGTACTTC. Translated, it gives CASSRSGTGDYEQYF.

The chain uses TRBV9 and TRBJ1-1; unclear D gene. The V end was cut by 4 bases, the J end by 0 bases, with 10 bases between. In germline, CDR1 is SGDLS, CDR2 YYNGEE. The CDR3 length is 14 residues. In DNA form, the CDR3 reads TGTGCCAGCAGCCCAAACCCGATGAACACTGAAGCTTTCTTT. Translated, it gives CASSPNPMNTEAFF.

The chain uses TRBV5-6 and TRBJ2-1, with D possibly being TRBD2 (6 bases). The germline gives CDR1 SGHDT, CDR2 YYEEEE. V lost 4 bases and J 0 bases, leaving 11 bases between the germline ends. The CDR3 spans 15 residues. Here the CDR3 reads CASSRGRGSYNEQFF. CDR3 sequence (DNA): TGTGCCAGCAGCCGAGGGCGGGGCTCCTACAATGAGCAGTTCTTC. Drawing the rest from reference TRBV5-6 and TRBJ2-1, the complete variable domain is DAGVTQSPTHLIKTRGQQVTLRCSPKSGHDTVSWYQQALGQGPQFIFQYYEEEERQRGNFPDRFSGHQFPNYSSELNVNALLLGDSALYLCASSRGRGSYNEQFFGPGTRLTVL.

The CDR3 DNA reads TGTGCCAGCAGCGCCGCGACAGGGGGCGCGGGCTACACCTTC. This translates into CASSAATGGAGYTF. The chain carries TRBV7-2 and TRBJ1-2; the match to TRBD1 covers 10 bases. V shed 5 bases and J 8 bases; nucleotides not matched to a gene: 8. CDR3 size: 14 residues. Germline V lookup: CDR1 SGHTA, CDR2 FQGNSA. The full variable domain, rest sourced from reference TRBV7-2 and TRBJ1-2, is GAGVSQSPSNKVTEKGKDVELRCDPISGHTALYWYRQSLGQGLEFLIYFQGNSAPDKSGLPSDRFSAERTGGSVSTLTIQRTQQEDSAVYLCASSAATGGAGYTFGSGTRLTVV.